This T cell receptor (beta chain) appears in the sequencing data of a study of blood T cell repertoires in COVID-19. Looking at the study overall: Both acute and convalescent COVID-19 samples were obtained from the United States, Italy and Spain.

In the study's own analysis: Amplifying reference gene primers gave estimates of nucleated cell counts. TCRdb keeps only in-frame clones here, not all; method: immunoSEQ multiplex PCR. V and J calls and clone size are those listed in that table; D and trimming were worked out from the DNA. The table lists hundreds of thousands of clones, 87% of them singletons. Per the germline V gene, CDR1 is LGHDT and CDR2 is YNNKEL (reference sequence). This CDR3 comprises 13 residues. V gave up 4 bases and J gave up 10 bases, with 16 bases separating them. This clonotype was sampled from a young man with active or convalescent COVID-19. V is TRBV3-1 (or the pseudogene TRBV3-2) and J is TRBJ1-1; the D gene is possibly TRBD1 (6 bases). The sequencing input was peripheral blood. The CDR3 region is CASSPEGQQGAFF. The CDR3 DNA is TGTGCCAGCAGCCCAGAAGGACAGCAAGGAGCTTTCTTT.